This T cell receptor beta chain was observed in a study of OX40 agonist ivuxolimab in advanced cancers. Study overall: All patients had ivuxolimab intravenously every 2 weeks at 0.01 to 10 mg/kg. Age averaged around 60 years (range roughly 23 to 85), and 80% to 90% were male.

The sample holds one count of this clone. Its antigen is unknown. Clones were read by immunoSEQ multiplex PCR, and TCRdb kept only the in-frame ones, dropping some. Of under 75,000 clones in the sample, around nine tenths were seen once. Overall study findings and caveats: Fewer expanded clones were found on average in CD4+ than in CD8+ T cells.

This clonotype was obtained from an adult with an advanced solid tumor such as melanoma, head and neck, liver or kidney cancer. Specimen: CD4+ or CD8+ T cells sorted from blood, collected in a trial of the OX40 agonist ivuxolimab.

CDR3 sequence reads: CASSVVSSTDTQYF. The CDR3 DNA reads TGTGCCAGCAGCGTAGTTTCCTCGACAGATACGCAGTATTTT. The rearrangement uses TRBV9 and TRBJ2-3; D is unclear. Germline V gene lookup returns CDR1 SGDLS and CDR2 YYNGEE. V lost 0 bases, J lost 3 bases, and 8 bases lay in between. The CDR3 contains 14 residues.